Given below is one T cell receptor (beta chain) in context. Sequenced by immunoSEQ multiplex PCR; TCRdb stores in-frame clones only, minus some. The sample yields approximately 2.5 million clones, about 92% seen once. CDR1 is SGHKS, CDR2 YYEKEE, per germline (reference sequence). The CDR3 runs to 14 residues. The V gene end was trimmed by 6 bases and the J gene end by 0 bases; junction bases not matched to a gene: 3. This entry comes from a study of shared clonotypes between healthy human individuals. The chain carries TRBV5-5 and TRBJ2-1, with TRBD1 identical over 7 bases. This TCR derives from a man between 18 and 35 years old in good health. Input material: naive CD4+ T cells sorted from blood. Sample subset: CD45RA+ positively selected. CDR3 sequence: CASIGQDSYNEQFF. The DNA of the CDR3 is TGTGCCAGCATCGGACAGGACTCCTACAATGAGCAGTTCTTC.